The 13 T cell receptor beta chains below were found in one sample sequenced in a study of blood T cell repertoires in COVID-19. The repertoire was sequenced with immunoSEQ multiplex PCR; TCRdb's copy has only in-frame clones and lacks some. The sample lists about 37,000 clones, 91% occurring once. The sample was peripheral blood. These receptors all stem from a woman older than 75 with acute or convalescent COVID-19.

This clone came up once. The chain carries TRBV3-1 (or the pseudogene TRBV3-2) and TRBJ2-7, with a tentative D call TRBD1 (6 bases). This CDR3 is built from 13 residues. Trimming took off 3 bases at V and 2 bases at J, with 8 bases between the two ends. CDR1 is LGHDT and CDR2 is YNNKEL in the germline V gene (reference sequence). CDR3 loop: CASSQQGTYEQYF. The DNA of the CDR3 is TGTGCCAGCAGCCAGCAGGGGACCTACGAGCAGTACTTC.

The rearrangement joins TRBV5-4 to TRBJ2-7; 12 bases match TRBD1. The ends lost 4 bases at V and 7 bases at J; junction bases unmatched: 12. The CDR3 contains 16 residues. CDR1 and CDR2 from the germline V gene are SGHNT and YYREEE (reference sequence). The CDR3 sequence: CASSPGGQGAFGEQYF. The CDR3 nucleotides are TGTGCCAGCAGCCCGGGGGGACAGGGGGCATTTGGGGAGCAGTACTTC.

V is TRBV6-6 and J is TRBJ1-1; 8 bases match TRBD1. This CDR3 has 14 residues. With V trimmed by 6 bases and J by 9 bases, 12 bases remained unmatched. Germline CDR1 reads MNHNY; CDR2 reads SVGAGI (reference sequence). The CDR3 region is CASSSLGTGFKAFF. CDR3 in DNA: TGTGCCAGCAGCTCCCTCGGGACAGGATTTAAAGCTTTCTTT.

In nucleotides, the CDR3 is TGTGCCAGTAGTGCACGACCGGACAGGGTAAACACTGAAGCTTTCTTT. It codes for CASSARPDRVNTEAFF. The chain combines TRBV19 with TRBJ1-1, with 8 nucleotides matching TRBD1. Germline V lookup: CDR1 LNHDA, CDR2 SQIVND (reference sequence). Trimming removed 5 bases from V and 2 bases from J; junction bases left unmatched: 10. This CDR3 is 16 amino acids long.

This chain links TRBV16 with TRBJ1-3; the match to TRBD1 covers 9 bases. The trim removed 0 bases at V and 0 bases at J, leaving 0 bases unmatched. Germline lookup yields CDR1 KGHSY and CDR2 FQNENV. The CDR3 covers 16 residues. The CDR3 DNA reads as TGTGCCAGCAGCCAATCGACAGGGGGCTCTGGAAACACCATATATTTT. This codes for CASSQSTGGSGNTIYF.

V is TRBV5-5 and J is TRBJ1-4, with TRBD1 identical over 9 bases. Germline assignment: CDR1 SGHKS and CDR2 YYEKEE (reference sequence). This CDR3 has 14 residues. V trimming: 3 bases; J trimming: 5 bases; junction bases outside the gene matches: 2. The CDR3 region has the DNA TGTGCCAGCAGCTATACAGGGGGCAATGAAAAACTGTTTTTT. It codes for CASSYTGGNEKLFF.

This clone was detected only a few times. V usage is TRBV5-1 and J usage is TRBJ1-1, with a tentative D call TRBD1 (6 bases). V lost 3 bases and J lost 1, with 10 bases in between. Germline CDR1 is SGHRS and CDR2 is YFSETQ. This CDR3 is built from 14 residues. As DNA, the CDR3 is TGCGCCAGCAGCTCCCTGACAGGGAACACTGAAGCTTTCTTT. Residues: CASSSLTGNTEAFF.

The chain has TRBV11-2 and TRBJ2-7, with TRBD2 matching over 9 bases. The V gene end was trimmed by 7 bases and the J gene end by 4 bases; junction bases not matched to a gene: 11. The germline gives CDR1 SGHAT, CDR2 FQNNGV. The CDR3 runs 15 residues. Written as DNA, the CDR3 is TGTGCCAGCAAAAGGGCGGCTAGCGGGGTTTACGAGCAGTACTTC. Translation gives CASKRAASGVYEQYF.

This chain uses TRBV3-1 (or the pseudogene TRBV3-2) with TRBJ1-1; the D gene is possibly TRBD1 (6 bases). The V end lost 3 bases, the J end lost 7 bases, and 15 bases lay between the germline ends. Germline CDR1 is LGHDT and CDR2 is YNNKEL (reference sequence). This CDR3 has 14 amino acids. The DNA for the CDR3 is TGTGCCAGCAGCCATAACGGGGGGCAGGGTGAAGCTTTCTTT. Protein product: CASSHNGGQGEAFF.

This chain joins TRBV5-1 and TRBJ1-1; D may be TRBD1 (5 bases). Trimming stripped 0 bases from V and 0 bases from J, with 12 bases between. Germline CDR1 and CDR2: SGHRS and YFSETQ. The CDR3 contains 16 residues. The CDR3 DNA follows: TGCGCCAGCAGCTTGGTGGCAGGGCCAATGAACACTGAAGCTTTCTTT. Its translation is CASSLVAGPMNTEAFF.

Remarks on this clone: The DNA is omitted, as the CDR3 cannot be located on it reliably, and the CDR3 follows TCRdb's listing. The V call is TRBV5-6, the J call TRBJ2-1; the table assigns TRBD2, which was not confirmed against the DNA. Inclusive of both ends, the CDR3 amounts to 13 amino acids. CDR1 is SGHDT and CDR2 is YYEEEE in the germline V gene. The CDR3 sequence: CASSLVGGGAEFF.

This chain uses TRBV18 with TRBJ2-7; TRBD1 agrees at 8 bases. Trimming took 4 bases from V and 4 from J; bases not matched to a gene: 9. Germline CDR1 is KGHSH and CDR2 is LQKENI. This CDR3 has 15 amino acids. CDR3 in amino acids: CASSRPQTGVYEQYF. CDR3 DNA sequence: TGTGCCAGCTCACGGCCGCAGACAGGGGTTTACGAGCAGTACTTC. Supplemented by reference TRBV18 and TRBJ2-7, the full variable domain reads NAGVMQNPRHLVRRRGQEARLRCSPMKGHSHVYWYRQLPEEGLKFMVYLQKENIIDESGMPKERFSAEFPKEGPSILRIQQVVRGDSAAYFCASSRPQTGVYEQYFGPGTRLTVT.

The V call is TRBV5-3, the J call TRBJ1-2, with D hard to call. TRBV5-3 falls under the ORF class, with uncertain function. The V gene lost 5 bases and the J gene lost 5 bases, with 10 bases spanning the gap. The CDR3 totals 12 residues. CDR3 residues: CARRPAGYGYTF. The CDR3 nucleotides are TGTGCCAGAAGGCCTGCGGGGTATGGCTACACCTTC.